This TCR beta chain stems from a study of T cell responses to AZD1222 COVID-19 vaccine. Sequenced by immunoSEQ multiplex PCR; TCRdb stores in-frame clones only, minus some. The sample consists of 110,000 to 150,000 clones, around 87% of them appearing once. The CDR3 contains 11 residues. The ends were cut back, 6 bases at V and 0 bases at J, with 6 bases in the middle. Germline loops: CDR1 DFQATT, CDR2 SNEGSKA (reference sequence). As concerns this clone: Its antigen remains unknown.

Study observations and caveats: Vaccine-associated CD4 TCRs ranged over spike, dominating at 160-218 and 743-854.

The sequence was obtained from an adult in good health. Sequences were derived from peripheral blood, sampled on day 0 of AZD1222 vaccination. The rearrangement uses TRBV20-1 and TRBJ2-7; no clear D. CDR3 sequence (DNA): TGCAGTGCCCAGACCTCCTACGAGCAGTACTTC. As protein: CSAQTSYEQYF.